These 22 T cell receptor beta chains were all obtained from the same sample, sequenced in a study of blood T cell repertoires in COVID-19. The table came from immunoSEQ multiplex PCR; TCRdb's copy has only in-frame clones and leaves some out. This table holds around 180,000 clones, approximately 80% found once. Sequenced input: PBMCs or T cells enriched from blood (not recorded which). The receptors were sampled from a man in his fifties who had recovered from COVID-19.

This clone was counted between two and nine times. V gene TRBV12-2 combines with J gene TRBJ1-1; whether TRBD1, the table's D call, matches the DNA was not checked. TRBV12-2 is flagged as a pseudogene. The CDR3 contains 16 residues. The CDR3 reads CASRYAQGARGTEAFF. The CDR3 region has the DNA TGTGCAAGTCGCTACGCCCAGGGGGCGCGGGGCACTGAAGCTTTCTTT.

This clone was picked up a small number of times. This chain connects TRBV19 to TRBJ1-1; 9 nucleotides align to TRBD1. Trimming took 4 bases from V and 0 from J; bases not matched to a gene: 6. The germline V gene encodes CDR1 LNHDA and CDR2 SQIVND (reference sequence). CDR3 length equals 16 residues. The CDR3 DNA is TGTGCCAGTAGTACCCTGGACAGGGGTTTGAACACTGAAGCTTTCTTT. This sequence encodes CASSTLDRGLNTEAFF. Looking up the rest from reference TRBV19 and TRBJ1-1 gives the full variable domain: DGGITQSPKYLFRKEGQNVTLSCEQNLNHDAMYWYRQDPGQGLRLIYYSQIVNDFQKGDIAEGYSVSREKKESFPLTVTSAQKNPTAFYLCASSTLDRGLNTEAFFGQGTRLTVV.

This chain uses TRBV3-1 (or the pseudogene TRBV3-2) with TRBJ2-3, with TRBD2 matching 13 bases. V was pared by 2 bases and J by 6 bases, with 8 bases of the junction left unmatched. CDR1 and CDR2 (germline): LGHDT, YNNKEL (reference sequence). CDR3 size: 17 residues. The CDR3 DNA follows: TGTGCCAGCAGCCAACTGGGACTAGCGGGGTTGAGGGATACGCAGTATTTT. Its translation: CASSQLGLAGLRDTQYF.

This sequence joins TRBV12-5 and TRBJ2-4; TRBD1 agrees at 9 bases. The V gene end was trimmed by 6 bases and the J gene end by 10 bases; junction bases not matched to a gene: 16. The CDR3 consists of 16 residues. CDR1 is LGHNT and CDR2 is FRNRAP in the germline V gene. The CDR3 is CASGYQQTDRGLIQYF. The CDR3 region has the DNA TGTGCTAGTGGCTACCAACAAACCGACAGGGGGTTGATTCAGTACTTC.

V and J are TRBV6-2 or TRBV6-3 and TRBJ1-2, with a possible D match to TRBD1 (6 bases). CDR3 size: 15 residues. V shed 5 bases and J shed 2 bases, with 15 bases lying between them. Germline V gene lookup returns CDR1 MNHEY and CDR2 SVGEGT. The DNA for the CDR3 is TGTGCCAGCAGTCCAAGGGGGATCTGGAACTATGGCTACACCTTC. The encoded protein is CASSPRGIWNYGYTF.

The chain is built from TRBV7-2 and TRBJ1-1; the D gene is possibly TRBD1 (6 bases). Trimming removed 3 bases at V and 1 base at J, with 12 bases between. Germline V gene sequence: CDR1 SGHTA, CDR2 FQGNSA. There are 15 residues in the CDR3. The CDR3 reads CASSLYSTGNTEAFF. In DNA, the CDR3 is TGTGCCAGCAGCTTGTACTCGACAGGGAACACTGAAGCTTTCTTT. The full variable domain, its missing parts supplied by reference TRBV7-2 and TRBJ1-1, is GAGVSQSPSNKVTEKGKDVELRCDPISGHTALYWYRQSLGQGLEFLIYFQGNSAPDKSGLPSDRFSAERTGGSVSTLTIQRTQQEDSAVYLCASSLYSTGNTEAFFGQGTRLTVV.

This clone appeared once. The CDR3 DNA reads TGTGCCAGCAGAGCAGGGGGGCAAGAGACCCAGTACTTC. Protein: CASRAGGQETQYF. The chain uses TRBV7-9 and TRBJ2-5; a possible D gene is TRBD1 (7 bases). This CDR3 comprises 13 residues. Germline assignment: CDR1 SEHNR and CDR2 FQNEAQ (reference sequence). With 6 bases removed from V and 2 bases from J, the gap between germline ends came to 10 bases.

V is TRBV14 and J is TRBJ2-1; D may be TRBD2 (5 bases). Germline CDR1 is SGHDN and CDR2 is FVKESK. V dropped 5 bases and J dropped 8 bases, with 10 bases sitting between them. The CDR3 is 12 amino acids. The CDR3 DNA sequence: TGTGCCAGCAGCGGACGGGGTCATGAGCAGTTCTTC. This encodes CASSGRGHEQFF.

The gene calls are TRBV7-3 and TRBJ2-2, with TRBD2 as a possible D gene (5 bases). CDR1 and CDR2 (germline): SGHTA, FQGTGA. The CDR3 length is 15 residues. Trimming removed 5 bases from V and 7 bases from J, with 17 bases in between. The CDR3 protein is CASSPAHLEGGELFF. The CDR3 DNA reads as TGTGCCAGCAGCCCCGCGCACTTAGAGGGCGGGGAGCTGTTTTTT. Combining the CDR3 with reference TRBV7-3 and TRBJ2-2 gives the whole variable domain GAGVSQTPSNKVTEKGKYVELRCDPISGHTALYWYRQSLGQGPEFLIYFQGTGAADDSGLPNDRFFAVRPEGSVSTLKIQRTERGDSAVYLCASSPAHLEGGELFFGEGSRLTVL.

This chain joins TRBV30 and TRBJ1-2; no reliable D call. This CDR3 is 11 amino acids long. V shed 5 bases and J shed 4 bases, with 8 bases lying between them. Germline V gene sequence: CDR1 GTSNPN, CDR2 SVGIG (reference sequence). As DNA, the CDR3 is TGTGCCTGGGGGTACATCTATGGCTACACCTTC. This codes for CAWGYIYGYTF.

This clone showed up just once. The genes are TRBV4-3 and TRBJ2-2; a weak D match, TRBD2 (7 bases). The V gene's germline CDR1 is LGHNA and CDR2 YSLEER. V lost 1 base, J lost 7 bases, and 16 bases lay in between. The CDR3 has 16 amino acids. This chain's CDR3 is CASSQVAGAPVGELFF. CDR3 coding DNA: TGCGCCAGCAGCCAAGTGGCGGGGGCGCCCGTCGGGGAGCTGTTTTTT.

The rearrangement uses TRBV7-2 and TRBJ2-7; no clear D gene. The CDR3 is made up of 15 amino acids. V was pared by 1 base and J by 5 bases, with 15 bases between. Germline CDR1 is SGHTA and CDR2 is FQGNSA. The CDR3 here is CASSLGRRLGNEQYF. In DNA, the CDR3 is TGTGCCAGCAGCTTAGGACGCAGGTTGGGCAACGAGCAGTACTTC.

V gene TRBV19 combines with J gene TRBJ1-2; TRBD1 might be the D (6 bases). The germline V gene encodes CDR1 LNHDA and CDR2 SQIVND (reference sequence). V was shortened by 7 bases and J by 0 bases, with 18 bases between the two germline ends. CDR3 length: 16 residues. The CDR3 sequence is CASKGGYETPNYGYTF. The CDR3 coding sequence is TGTGCCAGTAAGGGGGGGTACGAAACCCCTAACTATGGCTACACCTTC.

The gene calls are TRBV24-1 and TRBJ2-3; D might be TRBD1 (6 bases). Trimming took off 2 bases at V and 3 bases at J, with 11 bases between the two ends. CDR3 size: 15 residues. CDR1 is KGHDR and CDR2 is SFDVKD in the germline V gene. The CDR3 region has the DNA TGTGCCACCAGTGATTACAGGGCACGAACAGATACGCAGTATTTT. This codes for CATSDYRARTDTQYF.

DNA of the CDR3: TGTGCCAGCAGAACCCAGGGGTCCTCGTTCTATGGCTACACCTTC. The encoded protein is CASRTQGSSFYGYTF. V gene TRBV6-5 combines with J gene TRBJ1-2, with TRBD1 as a possible D gene (6 bases). The V gene's germline CDR1 is MNHEY and CDR2 SVGAGI. Trimming stripped 6 bases from V and 4 bases from J, with 18 bases between. The length of the CDR3 is 15 residues.

The rearrangement joins TRBV19 to TRBJ1-2, with 12 bases matching TRBD1. The germline CDR1 and CDR2 sequences are LNHDA and SQIVND (reference sequence). CDR3 length: 16 amino acids. The V and J ends lost 5 bases and 8 bases, in that order; junction bases with no gene match: 12. Written as DNA, the CDR3 is TGTGCCAGTAGTGCCTCCAGGGGACAGGGGGCAGGGGGCTACACCTTC. It translates to CASSASRGQGAGGYTF.

This sequence joins TRBV2 and TRBJ1-4; 9 positions agree with TRBD1. V was pared by 6 bases and J by 6 bases, with 2 bases of the junction left unmatched. The length of the CDR3 is 13 residues. Germline CDR1 reads SNHLY; CDR2 reads FYNNEI. The CDR3 protein is CASSGDRDEKLFF. CDR3 DNA: TGTGCCAGCAGCGGGGACAGGGATGAAAAACTGTTTTTT.

The genes are TRBV5-1 and TRBJ2-1, with D perhaps TRBD2 (7 bases). The germline V and J ends were trimmed by 0 bases and 12 bases, with 13 bases remaining between them. The CDR3 is 13 residues long. Looked up from germline, CDR1 is SGHRS and CDR2 is YFSETQ. The CDR3 sequence: CASSLAERGGQFF. CDR3 nucleotides: TGCGCCAGCAGCTTGGCCGAGAGGGGGGGGCAGTTCTTC. Supplemented by reference TRBV5-1 and TRBJ2-1, the full variable domain reads KAGVTQTPRYLIKTRGQQVTLSCSPISGHRSVSWYQQTPGQGLQFLFEYFSETQRNKGNFPGRFSGRQFSNSRSEMNVSTLELGDSALYLCASSLAERGGQFFGPGTRLTVL.

The chain combines TRBV7-9 with TRBJ2-3; 11 positions agree with TRBD1. CDR1 and CDR2 (germline): SEHNR, FQNEAQ (reference sequence). This CDR3 region has 18 residues. Losses at the gene ends were 4 bases for V and 6 bases for J; bases not matched to a gene: 15. The CDR3 region is CASSSVPGQGETRDTQYF. The CDR3 region has the DNA TGTGCCAGCAGCTCAGTCCCGGGACAGGGGGAGACTCGGGATACGCAGTATTTT. Combining the CDR3 with reference TRBV7-9 and TRBJ2-3 gives the whole variable domain DTGVSQNPRHKITKRGQNVTFRCDPISEHNRLYWYRQTLGQGPEFLTYFQNEAQLEKSRLLSDRFSAERPKGSFSTLEIQRTEQGDSAMYLCASSSVPGQGETRDTQYFGPGTRLTVL.

The V gene is TRBV28, the J gene TRBJ1-5, with TRBD1 matching 7 bases. Trimming took 5 bases from V and 2 from J; bases not matched to a gene: 3. CDR3 length equals 14 residues. CDR1 is MDHEN and CDR2 is SYDVKM in the germline V gene. Written as DNA, the CDR3 is TGTGCCAGCAGTCTCGGGACAGGCAATCAGCCCCAGCATTTT. Protein sequence: CASSLGTGNQPQHF. Drawing the rest from reference TRBV28 and TRBJ1-5, the complete variable domain is DVKVTQSSRYLVKRTGEKVFLECVQDMDHENMFWYRQDPGLGLRLIYFSYDVKMKEKGDIPEGYSVSREKKERFSLILESASTNQTSMYLCASSLGTGNQPQHFGDGTRLSIL.

The V and J genes are TRBV4-3 and TRBJ2-7; 9 nucleotides match TRBD1. The ends lost 3 bases at V and 5 bases at J; junction bases unmatched: 2. Germline V gives CDR1 LGHNA, CDR2 YSLEER. This CDR3 spans 13 amino acids. CDR3: CASSQGQGHEQYF. In nucleotides, the CDR3 is TGCGCCAGCAGCCAGGGACAGGGCCACGAGCAGTACTTC.

The gene calls are TRBV28 and TRBJ1-5, with 8 nucleotides matching TRBD1. Germline V gene sequence: CDR1 MDHEN, CDR2 SYDVKM. Trimming cost V 6 bases and J 6 bases; bases outside gene matches: 10. The CDR3 is made up of 15 amino acids. The CDR3 nucleotides read TGTGCCAGCAGAACCCCAGGACAGGGTACTCAGCCCCAGCATTTT. Its protein is CASRTPGQGTQPQHF.